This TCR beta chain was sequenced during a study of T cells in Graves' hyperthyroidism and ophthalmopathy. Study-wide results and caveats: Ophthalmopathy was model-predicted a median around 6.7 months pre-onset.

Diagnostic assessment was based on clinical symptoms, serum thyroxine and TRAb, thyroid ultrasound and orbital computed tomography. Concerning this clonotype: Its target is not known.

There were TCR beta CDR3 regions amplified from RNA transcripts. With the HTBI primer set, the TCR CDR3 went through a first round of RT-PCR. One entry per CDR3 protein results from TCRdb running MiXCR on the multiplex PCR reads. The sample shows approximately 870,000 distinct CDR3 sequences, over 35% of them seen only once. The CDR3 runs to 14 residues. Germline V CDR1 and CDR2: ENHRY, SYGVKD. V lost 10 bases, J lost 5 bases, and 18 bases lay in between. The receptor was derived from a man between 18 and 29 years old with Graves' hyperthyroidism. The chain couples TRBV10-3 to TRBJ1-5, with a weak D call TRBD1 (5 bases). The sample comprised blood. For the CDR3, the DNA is TGTGCCAGCACCCAATTTGGGGCCGATCAGCCCCAGCATTTT. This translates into CASTQFGADQPQHF.